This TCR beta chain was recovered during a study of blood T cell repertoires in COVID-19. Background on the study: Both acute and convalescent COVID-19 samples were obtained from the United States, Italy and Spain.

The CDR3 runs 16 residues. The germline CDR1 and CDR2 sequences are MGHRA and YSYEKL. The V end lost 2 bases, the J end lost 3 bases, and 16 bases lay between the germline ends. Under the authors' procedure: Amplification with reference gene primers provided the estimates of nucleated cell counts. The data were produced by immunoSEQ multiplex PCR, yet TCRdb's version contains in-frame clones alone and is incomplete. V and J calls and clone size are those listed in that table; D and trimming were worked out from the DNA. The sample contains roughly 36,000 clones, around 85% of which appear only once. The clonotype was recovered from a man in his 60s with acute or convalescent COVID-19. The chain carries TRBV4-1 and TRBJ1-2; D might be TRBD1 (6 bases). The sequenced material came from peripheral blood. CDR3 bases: TGCGCCAGCAGCCAAACCCCCGGGGGGCAAGACTATGGCTACACCTTC. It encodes CASSQTPGGQDYGYTF.